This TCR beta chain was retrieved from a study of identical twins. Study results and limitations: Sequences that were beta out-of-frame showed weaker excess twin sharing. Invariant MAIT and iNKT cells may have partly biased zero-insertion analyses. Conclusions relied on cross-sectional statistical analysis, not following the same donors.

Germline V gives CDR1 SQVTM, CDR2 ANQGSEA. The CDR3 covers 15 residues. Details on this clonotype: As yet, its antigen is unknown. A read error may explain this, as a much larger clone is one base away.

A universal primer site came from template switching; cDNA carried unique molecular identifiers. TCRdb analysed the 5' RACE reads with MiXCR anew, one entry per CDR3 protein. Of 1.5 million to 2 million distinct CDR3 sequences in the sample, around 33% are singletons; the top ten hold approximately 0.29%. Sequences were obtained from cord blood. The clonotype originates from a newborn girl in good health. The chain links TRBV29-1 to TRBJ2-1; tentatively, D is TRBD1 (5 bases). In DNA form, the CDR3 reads TGCAGGGTTGAAGGGGCTAGACGAAGTACCAATGAGCAGTTCTTC. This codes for CRVEGARRSTNEQFF.